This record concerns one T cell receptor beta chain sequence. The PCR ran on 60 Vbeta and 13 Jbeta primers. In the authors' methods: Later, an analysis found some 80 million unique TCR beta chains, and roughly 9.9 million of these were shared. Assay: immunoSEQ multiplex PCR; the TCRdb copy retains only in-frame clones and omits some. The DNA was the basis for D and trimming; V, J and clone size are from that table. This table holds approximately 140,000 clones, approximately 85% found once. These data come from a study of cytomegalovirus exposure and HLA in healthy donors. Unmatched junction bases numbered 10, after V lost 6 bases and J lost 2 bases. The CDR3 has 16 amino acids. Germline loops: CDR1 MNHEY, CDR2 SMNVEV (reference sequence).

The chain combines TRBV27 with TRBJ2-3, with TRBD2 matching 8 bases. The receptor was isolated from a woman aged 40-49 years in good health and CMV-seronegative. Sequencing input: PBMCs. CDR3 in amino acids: CASSLISGGPTDTQYF. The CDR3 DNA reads TGTGCCAGCAGCCTTATAAGCGGGGGTCCCACAGATACGCAGTATTTT.